This T cell receptor (beta chain) was identified during a study of technical replicates of blood from a handful of donors (dated by TCRdb to about 2017). Libraries came from the immunoSEQ multiplex PCR assay. Held by TCRdb, this immuneACCESS table contains in-frame sequences only and omits some clones. Under half of the omission traces to an unresolved V gene where checked; the cause of the rest is unknown. For this sample there are roughly 87,000 clones; 91% appear just once. Jointly, the top ten make up under 0.5% of the sample. Trimming takes 5 bases off V and 5 bases off J; junction bases not matched to a gene: 13. The CDR3 covers 16 residues, taking in both the cysteine and the phenylalanine. The sequence is cut down to CDR3 DNA, 48 bases in frame from base 1. As encoded in the germline V gene, CDR1 is MGHRA while CDR2 is YSYEKL. For this clone: Its antigen remains undetermined. Base qualities are missing; no much larger clone stands one base away.

The TCR comes from a human donor in good health. Input material: T cells isolated from PBMCs. The chain joins TRBV4-1 to TRBJ2-5; 8 bases in the middle match TRBD2. The CDR3 region: CASSAAGTRTGETQYF. In nucleotide form, the sequence is TGCGCCAGCAGCGCGGCCGGGACTAGGACGGGCGAGACCCAGTACTTC.